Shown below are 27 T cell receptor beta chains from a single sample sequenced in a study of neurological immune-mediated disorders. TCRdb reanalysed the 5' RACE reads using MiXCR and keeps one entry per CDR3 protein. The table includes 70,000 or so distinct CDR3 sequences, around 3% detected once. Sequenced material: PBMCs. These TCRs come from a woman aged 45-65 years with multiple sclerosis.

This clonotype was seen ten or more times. CDR3 DNA: TGTGCCAGCAGTTTAGCGAGCGGGAGGTGGGAGACCCAGTACTTC. It translates to CASSLASGRWETQYF. This chain uses TRBV12-3 or TRBV12-4 with TRBJ2-5; TRBD2 matches at 9 bases. This CDR3 has 15 amino acids. Trimming took 0 bases from V and 5 from J; bases not matched to a gene: 4.

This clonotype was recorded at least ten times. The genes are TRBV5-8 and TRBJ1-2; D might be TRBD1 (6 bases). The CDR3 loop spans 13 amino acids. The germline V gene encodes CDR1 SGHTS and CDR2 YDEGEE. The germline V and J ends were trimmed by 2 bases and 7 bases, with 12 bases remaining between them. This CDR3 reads CASSFQARGGYTF. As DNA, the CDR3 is TGTGCCAGCAGCTTTCAGGCCAGGGGTGGCTACACCTTC. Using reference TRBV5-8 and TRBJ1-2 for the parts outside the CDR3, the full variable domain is EAGVTQSPTHLIKTRGQQATLRCSPISGHTSVYWYQQALGLGLQFLLWYDEGEERNRGNFPPRFSGRQFPNYSSELNVNALELEDSALYLCASSFQARGGYTFGSGTRLTVV.

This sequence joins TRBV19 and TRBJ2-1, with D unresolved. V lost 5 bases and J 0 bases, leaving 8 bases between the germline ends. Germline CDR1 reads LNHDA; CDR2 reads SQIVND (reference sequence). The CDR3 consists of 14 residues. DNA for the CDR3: TGTGCCAGTAGTGGCGGACCCTCCTACAATGAGCAGTTCTTC. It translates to CASSGGPSYNEQFF.

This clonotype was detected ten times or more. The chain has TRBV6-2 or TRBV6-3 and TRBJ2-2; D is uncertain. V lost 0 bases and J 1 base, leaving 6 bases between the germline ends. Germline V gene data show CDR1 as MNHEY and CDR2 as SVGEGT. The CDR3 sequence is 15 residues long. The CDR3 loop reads CASSYSNWNTGELFF. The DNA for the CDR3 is TGTGCCAGCAGTTACTCGAATTGGAACACCGGGGAGCTGTTTTTT.

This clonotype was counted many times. The CDR3, as DNA: TGCGCCAGCAGCTTGGCCCCAGAACTCACCGGGGAGCTGTTTTTT. Translated, it gives CASSLAPELTGELFF. The J gene is TRBJ2-2, the V gene TRBV5-1; D gene ambiguous. Germline CDR1 reads SGHRS; CDR2 reads YFSETQ. Trimming cost V 0 bases and J 4 bases, with 10 bases left between them. The CDR3 spans 15 residues.

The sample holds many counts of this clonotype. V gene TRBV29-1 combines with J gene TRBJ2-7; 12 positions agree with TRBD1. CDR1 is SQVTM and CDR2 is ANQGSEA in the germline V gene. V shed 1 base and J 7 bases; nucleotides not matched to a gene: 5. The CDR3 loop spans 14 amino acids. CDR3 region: CSVEGGQGAREQYF. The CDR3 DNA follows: TGCAGCGTTGAAGGGGGACAGGGGGCGAGGGAGCAGTACTTC.

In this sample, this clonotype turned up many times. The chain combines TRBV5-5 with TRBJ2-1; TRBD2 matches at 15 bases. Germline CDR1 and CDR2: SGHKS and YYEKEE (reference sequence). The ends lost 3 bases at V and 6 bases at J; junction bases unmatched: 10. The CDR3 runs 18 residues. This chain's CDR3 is CASSSLRGTSGGRNEQFF. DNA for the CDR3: TGTGCCAGCAGCTCGCTCCGCGGGACTAGCGGGGGGCGCAATGAGCAGTTCTTC.

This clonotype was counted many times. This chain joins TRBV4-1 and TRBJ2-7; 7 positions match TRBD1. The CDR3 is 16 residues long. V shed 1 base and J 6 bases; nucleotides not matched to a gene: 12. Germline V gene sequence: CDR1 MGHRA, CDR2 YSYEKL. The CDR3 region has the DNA TGCGCCAGCAGCCAAGTTATCGGACAGGCCTCGGGCGAGCAGTACTTC. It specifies CASSQVIGQASGEQYF.

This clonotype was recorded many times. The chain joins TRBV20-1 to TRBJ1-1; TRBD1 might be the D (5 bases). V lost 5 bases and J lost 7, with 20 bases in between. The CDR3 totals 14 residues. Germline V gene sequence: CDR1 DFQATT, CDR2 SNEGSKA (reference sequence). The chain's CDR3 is CSAALPRDASEAFF. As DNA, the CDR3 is TGCAGTGCTGCACTCCCCCGGGACGCAAGTGAAGCTTTCTTT.

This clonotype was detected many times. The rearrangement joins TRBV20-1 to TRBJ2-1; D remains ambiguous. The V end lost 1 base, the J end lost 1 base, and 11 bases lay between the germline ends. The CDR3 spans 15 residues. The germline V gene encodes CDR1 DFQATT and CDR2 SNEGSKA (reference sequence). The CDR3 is CSARAPLQSYNEQFF. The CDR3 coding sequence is TGCAGTGCTAGAGCACCCTTACAGTCCTACAATGAGCAGTTCTTC.

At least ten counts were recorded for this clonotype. CDR3 residues: CSARGRQGNTEAFF. CDR3 nucleotide sequence: TGCAGTGCTAGAGGACGACAGGGAAACACTGAAGCTTTCTTT. The rearrangement links TRBV20-1 to TRBJ1-1, with 7 nucleotides matching TRBD1. The CDR3 is 14 amino acids. V dropped 1 base and J dropped 2; count of bases not matched to a gene: 4. Germline values: CDR1 DFQATT, CDR2 SNEGSKA (reference sequence).

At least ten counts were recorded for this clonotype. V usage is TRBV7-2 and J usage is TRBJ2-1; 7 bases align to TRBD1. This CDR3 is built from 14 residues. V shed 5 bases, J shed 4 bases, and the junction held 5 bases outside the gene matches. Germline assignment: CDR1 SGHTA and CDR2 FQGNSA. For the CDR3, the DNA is TGTGCCAGCAGCCTCCCAGGGGGTTACAATGAGCAGTTCTTC. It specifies CASSLPGGYNEQFF. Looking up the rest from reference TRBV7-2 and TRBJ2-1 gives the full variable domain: GAGVSQSPSNKVTEKGKDVELRCDPISGHTALYWYRQSLGQGLEFLIYFQGNSAPDKSGLPSDRFSAERTGGSVSTLTIQRTQQEDSAVYLCASSLPGGYNEQFFGPGTRLTVL.

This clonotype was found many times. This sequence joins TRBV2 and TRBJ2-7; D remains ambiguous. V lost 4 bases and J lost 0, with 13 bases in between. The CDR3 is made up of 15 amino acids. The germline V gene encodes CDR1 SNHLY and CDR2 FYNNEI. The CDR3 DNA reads TGTGCCAGCAGTGTCCTGAGCAGAAGCTCCTACGAGCAGTACTTC. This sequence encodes CASSVLSRSSYEQYF.

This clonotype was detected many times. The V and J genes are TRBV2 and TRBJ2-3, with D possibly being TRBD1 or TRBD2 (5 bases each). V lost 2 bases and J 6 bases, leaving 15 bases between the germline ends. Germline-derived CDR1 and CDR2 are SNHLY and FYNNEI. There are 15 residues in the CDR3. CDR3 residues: CASSESGTPLDTQYF. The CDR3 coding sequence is TGTGCCAGCAGTGAATCGGGGACCCCACTCGATACGCAGTATTTT.

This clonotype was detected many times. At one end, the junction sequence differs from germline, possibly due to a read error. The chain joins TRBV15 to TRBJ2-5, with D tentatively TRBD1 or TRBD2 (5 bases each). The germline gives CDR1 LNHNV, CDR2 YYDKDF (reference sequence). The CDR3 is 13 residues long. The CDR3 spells CANSRKGRETQYF. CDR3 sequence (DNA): TGTGCCAACAGCAGAAAGGGGAGAGAGACCCAGTACTTC. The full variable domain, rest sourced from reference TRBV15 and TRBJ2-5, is DAMVIQNPRYQVTQFGKPVTLSCSQTLNHNVMYWYQQKSSQAPKLLFHYYDKDFNNEADTPDNFQSRRPNTSFCFLDIRSPGLGDTAMYLCANSRKGRETQYFGPGTRLLVL.

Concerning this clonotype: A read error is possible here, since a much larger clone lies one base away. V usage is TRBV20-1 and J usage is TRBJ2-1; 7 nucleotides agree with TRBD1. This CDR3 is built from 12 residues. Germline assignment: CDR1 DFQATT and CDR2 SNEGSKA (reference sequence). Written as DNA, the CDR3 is TGCATGGTACCGGGACAGTACAATGAGCAGTTCTTC. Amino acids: CMVPGQYNEQFF.

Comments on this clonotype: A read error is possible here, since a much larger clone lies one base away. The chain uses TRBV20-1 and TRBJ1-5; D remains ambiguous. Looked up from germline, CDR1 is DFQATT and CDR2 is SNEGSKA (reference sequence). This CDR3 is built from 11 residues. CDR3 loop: CSVLDHVSQNF. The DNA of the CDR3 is TGCAGTGTGCTAGATCATGTGTCCCAGAATTTT.

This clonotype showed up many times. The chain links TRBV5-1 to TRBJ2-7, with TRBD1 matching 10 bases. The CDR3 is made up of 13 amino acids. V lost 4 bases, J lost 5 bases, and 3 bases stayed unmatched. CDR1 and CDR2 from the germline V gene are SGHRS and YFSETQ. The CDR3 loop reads CASSLGTGDEQYV. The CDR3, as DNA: TGCGCCAGCAGCCTGGGGACAGGGGACGAGCAGTACGTC.

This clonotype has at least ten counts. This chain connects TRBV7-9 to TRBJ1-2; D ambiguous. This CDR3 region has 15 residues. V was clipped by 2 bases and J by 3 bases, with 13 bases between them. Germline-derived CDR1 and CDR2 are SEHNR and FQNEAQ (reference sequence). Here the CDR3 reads CASSLFAVEDYGYTF. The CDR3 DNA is TGTGCCAGCAGCTTATTTGCAGTGGAGGACTATGGCTACACCTTC.

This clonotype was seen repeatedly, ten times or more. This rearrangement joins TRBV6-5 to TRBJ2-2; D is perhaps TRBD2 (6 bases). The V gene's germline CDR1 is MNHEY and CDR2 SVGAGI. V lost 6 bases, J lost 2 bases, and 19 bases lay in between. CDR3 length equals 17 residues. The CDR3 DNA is TGTGCCAGCAGACGCCGCGGGGAGCGGGCTAACACCGGGGAGCTGTTTTTT. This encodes CASRRRGERANTGELFF.

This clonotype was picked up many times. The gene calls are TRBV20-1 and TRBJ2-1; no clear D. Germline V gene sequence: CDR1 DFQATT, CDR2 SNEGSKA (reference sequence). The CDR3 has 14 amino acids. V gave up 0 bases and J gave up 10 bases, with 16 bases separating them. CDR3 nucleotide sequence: TGCAGTGCTAGAGAGGCCACAAATAACCGGGAGCAGTTCTTC. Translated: CSAREATNNREQFF.

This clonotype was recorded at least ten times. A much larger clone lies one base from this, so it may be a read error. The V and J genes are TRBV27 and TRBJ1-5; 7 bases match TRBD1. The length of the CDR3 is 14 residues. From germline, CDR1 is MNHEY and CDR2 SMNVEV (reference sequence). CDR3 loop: CVSSPQTGFQPQHF. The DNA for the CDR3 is TGTGTCAGCAGTCCACAGACAGGGTTTCAGCCCCAGCATTTT.

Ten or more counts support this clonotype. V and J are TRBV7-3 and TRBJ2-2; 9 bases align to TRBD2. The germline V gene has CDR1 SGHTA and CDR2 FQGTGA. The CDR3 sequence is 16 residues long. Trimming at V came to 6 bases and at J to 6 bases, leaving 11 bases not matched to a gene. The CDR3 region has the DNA TGTGCCAGCAGAAAAGCGGGAGGAAAAGGCGCCGGGGAGCTGTTTTTT. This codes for CASRKAGGKGAGELFF.

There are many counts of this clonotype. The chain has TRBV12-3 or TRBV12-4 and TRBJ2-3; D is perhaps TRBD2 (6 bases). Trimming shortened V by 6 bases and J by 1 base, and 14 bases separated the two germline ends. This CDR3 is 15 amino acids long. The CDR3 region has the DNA TGTGCCAGCAGCAAGAATAGCGGAGGCACAGATACGCAGTATTTT. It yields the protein CASSKNSGGTDTQYF.

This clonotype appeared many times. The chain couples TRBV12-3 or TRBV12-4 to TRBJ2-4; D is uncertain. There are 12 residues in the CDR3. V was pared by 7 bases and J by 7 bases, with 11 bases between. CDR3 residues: CASMRPGNIQYF. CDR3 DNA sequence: TGTGCCAGCATGAGGCCCGGGAACATTCAGTACTTC.

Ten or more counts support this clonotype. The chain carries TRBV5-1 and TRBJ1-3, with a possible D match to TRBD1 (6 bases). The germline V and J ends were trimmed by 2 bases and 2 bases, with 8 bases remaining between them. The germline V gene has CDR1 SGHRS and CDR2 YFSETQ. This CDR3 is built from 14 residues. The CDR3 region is CASSFAGAGNTIYF. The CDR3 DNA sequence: TGCGCCAGCAGCTTTGCAGGGGCTGGAAACACCATATATTTT.

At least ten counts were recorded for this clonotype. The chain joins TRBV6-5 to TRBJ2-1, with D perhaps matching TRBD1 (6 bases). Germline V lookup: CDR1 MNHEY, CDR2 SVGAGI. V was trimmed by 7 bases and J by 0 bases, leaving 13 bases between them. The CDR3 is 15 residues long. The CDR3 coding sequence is TGTGCCAGCAATTCTGGGGGCAGCTCCTACAATGAGCAGTTCTTC. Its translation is CASNSGGSSYNEQFF.